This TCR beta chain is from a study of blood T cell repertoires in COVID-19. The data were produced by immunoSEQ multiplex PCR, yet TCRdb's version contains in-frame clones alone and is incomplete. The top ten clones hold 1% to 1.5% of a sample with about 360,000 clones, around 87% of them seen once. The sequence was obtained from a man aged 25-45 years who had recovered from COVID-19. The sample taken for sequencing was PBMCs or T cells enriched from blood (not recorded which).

For the CDR3, the DNA is TGTGCCAGCAGCTTAGGGCGGGCAGAAAAACTGTTTTTT. Its translation is CASSLGRAEKLFF. V gene TRBV7-2 combines with J gene TRBJ1-4; D gene ambiguous. Trimming left V 1 base short and J 8 bases short, with 8 bases between. The CDR3 is 13 residues long. Per the germline V gene, CDR1 is SGHTA and CDR2 is FQGNSA.